Below, 28 T cell receptor beta chains from the same sample are listed, as sequenced in a study of T cell repertoires in cytomegalovirus infection. Their antigen targets remain unknown. Each CDR3 protein gets one entry after TCRdb re-called the reads with MiXCR. The profile shows a few hundred thousand distinct CDR3 sequences, 40% to 50% of them singletons. Sequencing was performed on cultured PBMCs, taken from culture after CMV antigen stimulation. The receptor set was obtained from a human donor in good health (CMV status not recorded). Some clones in this sample may be carry-over from other donors' samples.

The chain combines TRBV20-1 with TRBJ1-2, with 8 positions matching TRBD1. Unmatched junction bases numbered 14, after V lost 8 bases and J lost 3 bases. The CDR3 runs to 15 residues. The V gene's germline CDR1 is DFQATT and CDR2 SNEGSKA (reference sequence). This CDR3 is CSTPDQGALDYGYTF. Written as DNA, the CDR3 is TGCAGTACACCCGACCAGGGGGCTTTGGACTATGGCTACACCTTC.

This rearrangement joins TRBV7-2 to TRBJ2-1, with 7 bases matching TRBD2. The CDR3 covers 16 residues. The ends lost 2 bases at V and 6 bases at J; junction bases unmatched: 10. The germline V gene has CDR1 SGHTA and CDR2 FQGNSA. CDR3 DNA: TGTGCCAGCAGCTTAAGCACGGTAGGCGGGAGCAATGAGCAGTTCTTC. Protein: CASSLSTVGGSNEQFF.

This clonotype was observed a few times. The chain combines TRBV7-6 with TRBJ1-1; the D is unclear. The V end lost 1 base, the J end lost 4 bases, and 16 bases lay between the germline ends. The CDR3 sequence is 16 residues long. CDR1 SGHVS and CDR2 FNYEAQ come from the germline V gene. CDR3 in DNA: TGTGCCAGCAGCTTAGTTTCTAGGGCAGCGGGCACTGAAGCTTTCTTT. It yields the protein CASSLVSRAAGTEAFF. The variable domain in full, completed from reference TRBV7-6 and TRBJ1-1, reads GAGVSQSPRYKVTKRGQDVALRCDPISGHVSLYWYRQALGQGPEFLTYFNYEAQQDKSGLPNDRFSAERPEGSISTLTIQRTEQRDSAMYRCASSLVSRAAGTEAFFGQGTRLTVV.

The rearrangement joins TRBV11-3 to TRBJ2-2; D ambiguous. This CDR3 has 14 residues. Germline CDR1 SGHNT, CDR2 YENEEA. V was shortened by 3 bases and J by 4 bases, with 9 bases between the two germline ends. For the CDR3, the DNA is TGTGCCAGCAGCTTGGAAGGTTTCACCGGGGAGCTGTTTTTT. This sequence encodes CASSLEGFTGELFF.

This chain uses TRBV27 with TRBJ1-2; D gene uncertain. CDR1 is MNHEY and CDR2 is SMNVEV in the germline V gene (reference sequence). This CDR3 comprises 13 residues. Trimming removed 5 bases from V and 2 bases from J, with 9 bases in between. The CDR3 nucleotides are TGTGCCAGCAGTGCATCAGCCAACTATGGCTACACCTTC. Its translation: CASSASANYGYTF.

The chain carries TRBV20-1 and TRBJ1-6, with TRBD1 identical over 8 bases. V was clipped by 5 bases and J by 7 bases; unmatched bases: 1. CDR3 length: 12 residues. Looked up from germline, CDR1 is DFQATT and CDR2 is SNEGSKA (reference sequence). Written as DNA, the CDR3 is TGCAGTGCTTGGACAGGGAATTCACCCCTCCACTTT. This encodes CSAWTGNSPLHF.

This clonotype showed up just once. V is TRBV14 and J is TRBJ2-1; 13 positions match TRBD2. J gave up 10 bases and V 0 bases, and 3 bases lay outside the gene matches. CDR3 size: 15 residues. From germline, CDR1 is SGHDN and CDR2 FVKESK. The CDR3 reads CASSQEWTSGSEQFF. The DNA for the CDR3 is TGTGCCAGCAGCCAAGAATGGACTAGCGGGAGCGAGCAGTTCTTC. The full variable domain, with the rest looked up from reference TRBV14 and TRBJ2-1, is EAGVTQFPSHSVIEKGQTVTLRCDPISGHDNLYWYRRVMGKEIKFLLHFVKESKQDESGMPNNRFLAERTGGTYSTLKVQPAELEDSGVYFCASSQEWTSGSEQFFGPGTRLTVL.

This clonotype was found a few times. V is TRBV7-6 and J is TRBJ1-1; 7 bases agree with TRBD1. Germline lookup yields CDR1 SGHVS and CDR2 FNYEAQ. V shed 2 bases, J shed 0 bases, and the junction held 9 bases outside the gene matches. This CDR3 is built from 17 residues. Here the CDR3 reads CASSLIPGQRMNTEAFF. The CDR3 nucleotides are TGTGCCAGCAGCTTAATCCCGGGACAGAGAATGAACACTGAAGCTTTCTTT.

This chain connects TRBV2 to TRBJ2-2, with D hard to call. This CDR3 has 15 residues. The V gene's germline CDR1 is SNHLY and CDR2 FYNNEI. The V gene lost 6 bases and the J gene lost 6 bases, with 17 bases spanning the gap. CDR3 region: CASSGSAFRSGELFF. The CDR3 DNA reads TGTGCCAGCAGCGGCTCCGCATTTCGATCCGGGGAGCTGTTTTTT.

CDR3 sequence (DNA): TGTGCCAGCAGCCCAACAGACAACTATGGCTACACCTTC. This translates into CASSPTDNYGYTF. This chain joins TRBV7-2 and TRBJ1-2; no firm D call. Germline assignment: CDR1 SGHTA and CDR2 FQGNSA. CDR3 length: 13 residues. V was shortened by 5 bases and J by 2 bases, with 9 bases between the two germline ends.

This clonotype occurred a few times. This chain joins TRBV7-2 and TRBJ2-2; D may be TRBD2 (5 bases). V was shortened by 2 bases and J by 1 base, with 8 bases between the two germline ends. Germline V lookup: CDR1 SGHTA, CDR2 FQGNSA. The CDR3 is made up of 15 amino acids. CDR3 in DNA: TGTGCCAGCAGCTTAAGCGGAGTGAACACCGGGGAGCTGTTTTTT. This codes for CASSLSGVNTGELFF.

This chain connects TRBV20-1 to TRBJ2-7, with 9 bases aligning to TRBD1. There are 13 residues in the CDR3. Germline CDR1 and CDR2: DFQATT and SNEGSKA (reference sequence). Trimming took 8 bases from V and 3 from J; bases not matched to a gene: 8. CDR3 bases: TGCAGTTCCCCCCTGGGACAGGGCTACGAGCAGTACTTC. Translation gives CSSPLGQGYEQYF.

This clonotype has more than one count but fewer than ten. J is TRBJ2-4 and V is TRBV6-1, with a possible D match to TRBD2 (5 bases). The CDR3 totals 14 residues. Deletions cut 5 bases from V and 8 bases from J, with 16 bases between. Per the germline V gene, CDR1 is MNHNS and CDR2 is SASEGT. CDR3 amino acids: CASSLRGARDIQYF. The CDR3, as DNA: TGTGCCAGCAGTTTACGGGGAGCAAGGGACATTCAGTACTTC.

As to this clonotype: Sequence at one end of the junction differs from germline and may be a read error. CDR3 nucleotides: TGTGCCATCAGTGGACCAACAGGCAGGGGTCCCCGCTTC. Protein sequence: CAISGPTGRGPRF. The J gene is TRBJ1-2, the V gene TRBV10-3; D may be TRBD1 (6 bases). This CDR3 region has 13 residues. Germline V gene sequence: CDR1 ENHRY, CDR2 SYGVKD.

This clonotype was found many times. This rearrangement joins TRBV7-2 to TRBJ2-3, with unresolved D. The V gene's germline CDR1 is SGHTA and CDR2 FQGNSA. The CDR3 consists of 13 residues. Trimming took off 2 bases at V and 4 bases at J, with 7 bases between the two ends. As DNA, the CDR3 is TGTGCCAGCAGCTTACGGTCATCAGATACGCAGTATTTT. Its protein product is CASSLRSSDTQYF.

The chain links TRBV2 to TRBJ2-7, with D tentatively TRBD1 (5 bases). Trimming shortened V by 6 bases and J by 0 bases, and 12 bases separated the two germline ends. The germline CDR1 and CDR2 sequences are SNHLY and FYNNEI. The CDR3 runs 14 residues. The CDR3 DNA is TGTGCCAGCAGATTCGACAGTAACTCCTACGAGCAGTACTTC. Translated, it gives CASRFDSNSYEQYF.

Only a few counts were recorded for this clonotype. The rearrangement uses TRBV7-9 and TRBJ2-5; D ambiguous. Trimming removed 10 bases at V and 5 bases at J, with 5 bases between. This CDR3 comprises 9 residues. The germline V gene encodes CDR1 SEHNR and CDR2 FQNEAQ (reference sequence). DNA for the CDR3: TGTGCCACCGGGGAGACCCAGTACTTC. Protein: CATGETQYF.

V gene TRBV7-6 combines with J gene TRBJ1-3, with D unresolved. V lost 5 bases to trimming and J lost 0 bases, with 11 bases between them. CDR1 is SGHVS, CDR2 FNYEAQ, per germline. The length of the CDR3 is 15 residues. DNA of the CDR3: TGTGCCAGCAGCATTAGCAGGAGCTCTGGAAACACCATATATTTT. It yields the protein CASSISRSSGNTIYF.

The chain links TRBV19 to TRBJ2-1; TRBD2 matches at 11 bases. V lost 5 bases to trimming and J lost 10 bases; unmatched junction nucleotides: 10. The CDR3 extends over 15 amino acids. Germline CDR1 reads LNHDA; CDR2 reads SQIVND (reference sequence). For the CDR3, the DNA is TGTGCCAGTAGTTCCTCAGGGGGACTAGCGGTCGAGCAGTTCTTC. Residues: CASSSSGGLAVEQFF.

CDR3 bases: TGTGCCAGCAGCCAAGGGGTTGGGACGGTCTACGAGCAGTACTTC. Encoded protein: CASSQGVGTVYEQYF. V and J are TRBV3-1 and TRBJ2-7; the D call may be TRBD1 or TRBD2 (5 bases each). Trimming stripped 1 base from V and 3 bases from J, with 13 bases between. The CDR3 is 15 amino acids. Germline CDR1 and CDR2: LGHDT and YNNKEL (reference sequence).

This clonotype was counted a few times. J is TRBJ2-5 and V is TRBV4-1, with D uncertain. The CDR3 is 13 residues long. Looked up from germline, CDR1 is MGHRA and CDR2 is YSYEKL. With 0 bases removed from V and 4 bases from J, the gap between germline ends came to 6 bases. This CDR3 reads CASSQDVSETQYF. CDR3 nucleotide sequence: TGCGCCAGCAGCCAAGACGTTTCAGAGACCCAGTACTTC.

This clonotype was seen a handful of times. This chain joins TRBV19 and TRBJ1-4; 7 positions match TRBD1. The CDR3 sequence is 14 residues long. Trimming removed 9 bases from V and 3 bases from J; junction bases left unmatched: 7. The germline CDR1 and CDR2 sequences are LNHDA and SQIVND (reference sequence). The CDR3 DNA is TGTGCCAGCCATAGACAGGGCCCTAATGAAAAACTGTTTTTT. Amino acids: CASHRQGPNEKLFF.

This chain joins TRBV7-2 and TRBJ1-6, with D perhaps TRBD1 (5 bases). Germline V gene data show CDR1 as SGHTA and CDR2 as FQGNSA. Trimming took 0 bases from V and 9 from J, leaving 12 bases between them. The CDR3 extends over 15 amino acids. CDR3 in DNA: TGTGCCAGCAGCTTAGCAAAGACAAGGGGTTCACCCCTCCACTTT. This encodes CASSLAKTRGSPLHF.

This clonotype occurred many times. The CDR3, as DNA: TGTGCCAGCAGCTTTGAGGCCGGAGAAGGGGAGTACTTC. Translating gives CASSFEAGEGEYF. The chain uses TRBV7-2 and TRBJ2-7; tentative D call: TRBD1 (5 bases). CDR1 is SGHTA and CDR2 is FQGNSA in the germline V gene. Between the trimmed V and J ends, which lost 3 bases and 11 bases, there was a span of 17 bases. The CDR3 runs to 13 residues. The full variable domain, completed using reference TRBV7-2 and TRBJ2-7, is GAGVSQSPSNKVTEKGKDVELRCDPISGHTALYWYRQSLGQGLEFLIYFQGNSAPDKSGLPSDRFSAERTGGSVSTLTIQRTQQEDSAVYLCASSFEAGEGEYFGPGTRLTVT.

This chain joins TRBV30 and TRBJ1-4; perhaps TRBD1 as D (5 bases). The V and J ends lost 1 base and 6 bases respectively, with 15 bases between them. Germline V gives CDR1 GTSNPN, CDR2 SVGIG (reference sequence). The CDR3 extends over 15 amino acids. The CDR3 reads CAWSGPGPSDEKLFF. CDR3 nucleotides: TGTGCCTGGAGTGGGCCGGGGCCCTCGGATGAAAAACTGTTTTTT.

The J gene is TRBJ2-7, the V gene TRBV20-1, with 8 nucleotides matching TRBD1. Unmatched junction bases numbered 6, after V lost 3 bases and J lost 2 bases. This CDR3 has 14 amino acids. Germline loops: CDR1 DFQATT, CDR2 SNEGSKA (reference sequence). Written as DNA, the CDR3 is TGCAGTGCTAGTGGACAGGGTGGAACCTACGAGCAGTACTTC. Its translation is CSASGQGGTYEQYF.

The rearrangement joins TRBV20-1 to TRBJ2-5; 7 nucleotides align to TRBD1. CDR1 is DFQATT, CDR2 SNEGSKA, per germline (reference sequence). Trimming at V came to 2 bases and at J to 4 bases, leaving 4 bases not matched to a gene. The CDR3 consists of 13 residues. The CDR3 sequence: CSARTGATETQYF. In DNA, the CDR3 is TGCAGTGCTAGAACAGGGGCTACAGAGACCCAGTACTTC.

DNA for the CDR3: TGTGCCAGTAGTATACGGGACGCTAAAACGTGGGCTTTCTTT. As protein: CASSIRDAKTWAFF. The rearrangement links TRBV19 to TRBJ1-1; possibly TRBD1 for D (5 bases). The CDR3 length is 14 residues. V was shortened by 2 bases and J by 11 bases, with 18 bases between the two germline ends. The germline gives CDR1 LNHDA, CDR2 SQIVND (reference sequence). The full variable domain, rest sourced from reference TRBV19 and TRBJ1-1, is DGGITQSPKYLFRKEGQNVTLSCEQNLNHDAMYWYRQDPGQGLRLIYYSQIVNDFQKGDIAEGYSVSREKKESFPLTVTSAQKNPTAFYLCASSIRDAKTWAFFGQGTRLTVV.